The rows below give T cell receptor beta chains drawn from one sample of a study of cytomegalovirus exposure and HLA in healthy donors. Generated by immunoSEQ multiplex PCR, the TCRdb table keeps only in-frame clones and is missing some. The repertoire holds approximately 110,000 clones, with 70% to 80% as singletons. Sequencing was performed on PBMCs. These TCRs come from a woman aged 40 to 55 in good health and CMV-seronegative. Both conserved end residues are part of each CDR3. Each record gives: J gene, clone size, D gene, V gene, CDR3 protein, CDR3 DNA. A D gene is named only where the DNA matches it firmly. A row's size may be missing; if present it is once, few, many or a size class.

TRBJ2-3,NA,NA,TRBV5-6,CASSPGTSPKYF,TGTGCCAGCAGCCCAGGGACTTCACCTAAGTATTTT
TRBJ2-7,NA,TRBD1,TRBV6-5,CASRSTGGDVYEQYF,TGTGCCAGCAGGTCGACAGGGGGGGACGTATACGAGCAGTACTTC
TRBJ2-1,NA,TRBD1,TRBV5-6,CASSFLLLGQARNEQFF,TGTGCCAGCAGCTTCCTTCTCCTGGGACAGGCCCGCAATGAGCAGTTCTTC
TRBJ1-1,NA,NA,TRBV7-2,CASSRPTGIEAFF,TGTGCCAGCAGTCGCCCTACGGGTATTGAAGCTTTCTTT
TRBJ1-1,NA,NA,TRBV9,CASSVGPTVLNTEAFF,TGTGCCAGCAGCGTTGGGCCGACCGTCCTAAACACTGAAGCTTTCTTT
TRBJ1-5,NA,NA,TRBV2,CASSPLDNSNQPQHF,TGTGCCAGCAGCCCACTTGACAATAGCAATCAGCCCCAGCATTTT
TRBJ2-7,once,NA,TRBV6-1,CASSLDWSSYEQYF,TGTGCCAGCAGCCTGGACTGGAGCTCCTACGAGCAGTACTTC
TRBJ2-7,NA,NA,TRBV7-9,CASSSSSYEQYF,TGTGCCAGCAGCTCGAGCTCCTACGAGCAGTACTTC
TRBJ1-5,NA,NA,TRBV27,CASSSRGSNQPQHF,TGTGCCAGCAGTTCCAGGGGATCGAATCAGCCCCAGCATTTT
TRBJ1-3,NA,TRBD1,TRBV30,CASGTGGNTIYF,TGTGCCTCGGGGACAGGGGGAAACACCATATATTTT
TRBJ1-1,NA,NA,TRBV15,CATSPGTFEAFF,TGTGCCACCAGTCCCGGGACATTCGAAGCTTTCTTT
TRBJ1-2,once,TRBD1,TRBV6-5,CASSYSMDRIYGYTF,TGTGCCAGCAGTTACTCGATGGACAGGATCTATGGCTACACCTTC
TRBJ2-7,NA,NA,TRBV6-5,CASSRPQQGINEQYF,TGTGCCAGCAGTCGCCCCCAACAGGGAATCAACGAGCAGTACTTC
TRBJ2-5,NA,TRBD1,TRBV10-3,CAISESGQGEKETQYF,TGTGCCATCAGTGAGTCAGGACAGGGGGAGAAAGAGACCCAGTACTTC
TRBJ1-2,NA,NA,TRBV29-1,CSVEAIGPSANYGYTF,TGCAGCGTTGAAGCTATAGGCCCTAGCGCTAACTATGGCTACACCTTC
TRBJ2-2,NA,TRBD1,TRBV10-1,CASSEDRGRTGELFF,TGCGCCAGCAGTGAGGACAGGGGGAGAACCGGGGAGCTGTTTTTT
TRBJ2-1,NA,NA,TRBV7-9,CASSFNPGLEGEQFF,TGTGCCAGCAGCTTTAACCCGGGCCTAGAGGGTGAGCAGTTCTTC
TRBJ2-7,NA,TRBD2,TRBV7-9,CASSTAAGGVGEQYF,TGTGCCAGCAGCACCGCAGCGGGGGGAGTTGGGGAGCAGTACTTC
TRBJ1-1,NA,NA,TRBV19,CASRSLQQSMNTEAFF,TGTGCCAGTAGGTCCCTACAGCAATCGATGAACACTGAAGCTTTCTTT
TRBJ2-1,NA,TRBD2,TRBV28,CASKRLAGGYEQFF,TGTGCCAGCAAAAGACTAGCGGGAGGCTATGAGCAGTTCTTC
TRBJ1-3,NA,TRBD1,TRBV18,CASSPTGAGNTIYF,TGTGCCAGCTCACCGACAGGGGCTGGAAACACCATATATTTT
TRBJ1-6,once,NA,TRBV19,CASSPTGVWALHF,TGTGCCAGTAGTCCGACTGGCGTATGGGCCCTCCACTTT
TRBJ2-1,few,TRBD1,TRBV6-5,CASSWDRDLYNEQFF,TGTGCCAGCAGCTGGGACAGGGACCTCTACAATGAGCAGTTCTTC
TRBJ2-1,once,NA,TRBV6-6,CASTAYNEQFF,TGTGCCAGCACTGCCTACAATGAGCAGTTCTTC
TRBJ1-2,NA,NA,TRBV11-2,CASSSGNYGYTF,TGTGCCAGCAGCTCAGGCAACTATGGCTACACCTTC